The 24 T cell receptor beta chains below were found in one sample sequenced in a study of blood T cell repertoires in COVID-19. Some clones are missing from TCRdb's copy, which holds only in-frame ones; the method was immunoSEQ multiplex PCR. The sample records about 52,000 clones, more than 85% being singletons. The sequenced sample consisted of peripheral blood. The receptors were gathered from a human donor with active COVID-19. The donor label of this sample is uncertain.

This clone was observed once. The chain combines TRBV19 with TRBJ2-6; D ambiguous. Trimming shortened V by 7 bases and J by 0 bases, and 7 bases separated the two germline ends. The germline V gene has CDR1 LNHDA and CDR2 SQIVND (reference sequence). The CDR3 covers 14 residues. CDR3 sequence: CASNTVSGANVLTF. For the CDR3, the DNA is TGTGCCAGTAATACAGTCTCTGGGGCCAACGTCCTGACTTTC.

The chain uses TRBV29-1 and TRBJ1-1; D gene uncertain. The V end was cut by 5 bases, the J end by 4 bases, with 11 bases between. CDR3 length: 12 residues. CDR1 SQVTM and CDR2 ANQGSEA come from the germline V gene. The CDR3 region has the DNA TGCAGCGTTAGGCAGGCGGGCACTGAAGCTTTCTTT. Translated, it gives CSVRQAGTEAFF.

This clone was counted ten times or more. CDR3 DNA sequence: TGTGCCAGCAGCCCAGGGGGTGCTGAAGCTTTCTTT. Encoded protein: CASSPGGAEAFF. The V and J genes are TRBV4-2 and TRBJ1-1; 7 nucleotides match TRBD1. Germline V gene sequence: CDR1 LGHNA, CDR2 YNFKEQ. V lost 4 bases to trimming and J lost 6 bases; unmatched junction nucleotides: 2. CDR3 length: 12 residues.

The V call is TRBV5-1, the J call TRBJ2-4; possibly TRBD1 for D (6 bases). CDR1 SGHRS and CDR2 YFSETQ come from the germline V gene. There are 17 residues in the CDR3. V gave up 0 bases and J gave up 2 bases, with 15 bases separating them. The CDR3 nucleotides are TGCGCCAGCAGCTTGGCTGGGGGCATCATGACCAAAAACATTCAGTACTTC. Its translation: CASSLAGGIMTKNIQYF. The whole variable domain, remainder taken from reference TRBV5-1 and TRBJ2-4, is KAGVTQTPRYLIKTRGQQVTLSCSPISGHRSVSWYQQTPGQGLQFLFEYFSETQRNKGNFPGRFSGRQFSNSRSEMNVSTLELGDSALYLCASSLAGGIMTKNIQYFGAGTRLSVL.

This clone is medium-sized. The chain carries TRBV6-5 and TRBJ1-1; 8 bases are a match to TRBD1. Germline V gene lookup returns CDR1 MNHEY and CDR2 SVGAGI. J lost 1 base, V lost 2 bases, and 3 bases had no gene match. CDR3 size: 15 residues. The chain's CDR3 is CASSYGQGENTEAFF. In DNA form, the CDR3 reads TGTGCCAGCAGTTACGGACAGGGCGAGAACACTGAAGCTTTCTTT.

CDR3 in amino acids: CASSIMGLAGGHEQFF. CDR3 coding DNA: TGTGCCAGCAGCATAATGGGACTAGCGGGGGGCCATGAGCAGTTCTTC. The J gene is TRBJ2-1, the V gene TRBV7-2; TRBD2 matches 15 bases. The germline V gene encodes CDR1 SGHTA and CDR2 FQGNSA. The CDR3 is 16 residues long. Unmatched junction bases numbered 7, after V lost 5 bases and J lost 8 bases.

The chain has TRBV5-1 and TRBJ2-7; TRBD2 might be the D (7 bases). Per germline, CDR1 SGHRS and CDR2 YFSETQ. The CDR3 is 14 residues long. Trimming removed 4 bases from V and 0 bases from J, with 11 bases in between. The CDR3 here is CASSPGGLSYEQYF. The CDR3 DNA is TGCGCCAGCAGCCCGGGGGGCCTCTCCTACGAGCAGTACTTC.

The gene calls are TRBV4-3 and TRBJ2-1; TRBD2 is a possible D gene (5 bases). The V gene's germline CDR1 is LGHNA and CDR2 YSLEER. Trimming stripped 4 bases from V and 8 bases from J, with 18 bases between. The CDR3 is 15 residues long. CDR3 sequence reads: CASSPGVSTNDEQFF. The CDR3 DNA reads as TGCGCCAGCAGCCCCGGGGTATCTACGAACGATGAGCAGTTCTTC.

The CDR3 coding sequence is TGTGCCAGTAGTCCGGGACAGGGGAACACCATATATTTT. Protein: CASSPGQGNTIYF. The rearrangement uses TRBV19 and TRBJ1-3; TRBD1 matches 10 bases. The CDR3 is 13 amino acids. Germline lookup yields CDR1 LNHDA and CDR2 SQIVND (reference sequence). The V segment lost 5 bases and the J segment 7 bases; nucleotides outside the gene matches: 2.

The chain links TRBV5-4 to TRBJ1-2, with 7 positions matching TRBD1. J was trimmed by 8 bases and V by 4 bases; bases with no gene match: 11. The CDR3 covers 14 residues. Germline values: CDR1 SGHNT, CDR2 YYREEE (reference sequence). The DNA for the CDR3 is TGTGCCAGCAGCACTGACAGGGCTTCGGTCGGCTACACCTTC. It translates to CASSTDRASVGYTF.

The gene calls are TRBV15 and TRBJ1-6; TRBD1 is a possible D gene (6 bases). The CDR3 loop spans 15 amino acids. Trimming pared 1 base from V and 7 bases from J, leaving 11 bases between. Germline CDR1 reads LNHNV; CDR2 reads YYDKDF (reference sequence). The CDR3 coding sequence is TGTGCCACCAGCAGAGGGGACGGGACAAATTCACCCCTCCACTTT. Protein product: CATSRGDGTNSPLHF.

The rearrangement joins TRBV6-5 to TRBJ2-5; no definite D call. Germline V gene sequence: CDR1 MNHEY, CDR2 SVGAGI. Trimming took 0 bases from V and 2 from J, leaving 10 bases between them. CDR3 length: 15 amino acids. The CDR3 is CASSYSRFLQETQYF. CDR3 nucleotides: TGTGCCAGCAGTTACTCGAGGTTTCTTCAAGAGACCCAGTACTTC.

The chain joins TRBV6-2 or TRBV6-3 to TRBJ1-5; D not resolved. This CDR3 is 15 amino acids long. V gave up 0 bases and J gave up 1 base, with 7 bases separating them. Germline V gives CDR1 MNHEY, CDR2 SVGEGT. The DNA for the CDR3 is TGTGCCAGCAGTTACTCGTCAGTCAGCAATCAGCCCCAGCATTTT. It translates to CASSYSSVSNQPQHF.

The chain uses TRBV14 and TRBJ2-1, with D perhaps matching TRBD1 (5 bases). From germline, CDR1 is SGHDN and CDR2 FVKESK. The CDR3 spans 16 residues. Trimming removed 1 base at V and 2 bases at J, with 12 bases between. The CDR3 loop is CASSQVAGWAYNEQFF. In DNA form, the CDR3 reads TGTGCCAGCAGCCAAGTAGCAGGGTGGGCCTACAATGAGCAGTTCTTC. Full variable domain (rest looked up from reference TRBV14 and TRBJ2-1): EAGVTQFPSHSVIEKGQTVTLRCDPISGHDNLYWYRRVMGKEIKFLLHFVKESKQDESGMPNNRFLAERTGGTYSTLKVQPAELEDSGVYFCASSQVAGWAYNEQFFGPGTRLTVL.

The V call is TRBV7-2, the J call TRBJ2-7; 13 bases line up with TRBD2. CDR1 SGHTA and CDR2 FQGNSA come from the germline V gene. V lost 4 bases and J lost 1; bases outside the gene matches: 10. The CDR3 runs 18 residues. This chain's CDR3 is CASSSSRQLAGGSYEQYF. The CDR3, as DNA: TGTGCCAGCAGCTCATCCCGCCAACTAGCGGGGGGGTCCTACGAGCAGTACTTC.

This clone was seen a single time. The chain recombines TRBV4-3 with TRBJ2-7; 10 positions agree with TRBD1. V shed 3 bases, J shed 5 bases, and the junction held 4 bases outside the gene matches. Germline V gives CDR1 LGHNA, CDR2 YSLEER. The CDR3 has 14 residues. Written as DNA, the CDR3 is TGCGCCAGCAGCCAGAGACAGGGGGCCCACGAGCAGTACTTC. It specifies CASSQRQGAHEQYF.

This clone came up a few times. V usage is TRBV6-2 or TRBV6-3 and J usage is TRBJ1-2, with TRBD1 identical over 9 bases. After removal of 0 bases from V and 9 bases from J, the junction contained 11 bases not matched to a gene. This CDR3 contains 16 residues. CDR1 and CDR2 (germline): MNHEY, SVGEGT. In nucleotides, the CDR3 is TGTGCCAGCAGTTACTCGGGACAGGGTTCCGTGCAGCGCTACACCTTC. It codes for CASSYSGQGSVQRYTF.

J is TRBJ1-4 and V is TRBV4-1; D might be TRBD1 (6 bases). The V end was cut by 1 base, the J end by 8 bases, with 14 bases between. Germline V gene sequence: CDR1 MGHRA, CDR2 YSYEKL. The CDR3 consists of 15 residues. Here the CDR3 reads CASSQGNRVGEKLFF. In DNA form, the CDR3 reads TGCGCCAGCAGCCAAGGGAACAGGGTTGGGGAAAAACTGTTTTTT.

The CDR3 DNA sequence: TGTGCCAGCAGCACCTCAGGAGGGGGGGACGAGCAGTACTTC. Translation: CASSTSGGGDEQYF. The J gene is TRBJ2-7, the V gene TRBV7-6; D might be TRBD2 (7 bases). CDR1 is SGHVS and CDR2 is FNYEAQ in the germline V gene. V was clipped by 5 bases and J by 5 bases, with 16 bases between them. The CDR3 spans 14 residues. Using reference TRBV7-6 and TRBJ2-7 for the parts outside the CDR3, the full variable domain is GAGVSQSPRYKVTKRGQDVALRCDPISGHVSLYWYRQALGQGPEFLTYFNYEAQQDKSGLPNDRFSAERPEGSISTLTIQRTEQRDSAMYRCASSTSGGGDEQYFGPGTRLTVT.

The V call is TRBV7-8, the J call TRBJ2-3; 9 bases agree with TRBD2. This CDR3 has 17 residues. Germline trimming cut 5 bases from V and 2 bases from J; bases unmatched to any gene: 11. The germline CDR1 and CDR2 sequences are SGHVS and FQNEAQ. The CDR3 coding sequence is TGTGCCAGCAGCCAGCAGAGAAGCGGGGGGTTCACAGATACGCAGTATTTT. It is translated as CASSQQRSGGFTDTQYF.

The CDR3 loop reads CASSLAGGTDTQYF. The CDR3 nucleotides read TGTGCCAGCAGTTTAGCGGGGGGCACAGATACGCAGTATTTT. The V call is TRBV2, the J call TRBJ2-3; the match to TRBD2 covers 9 bases. V dropped 5 bases and J dropped 1; count of bases not matched to a gene: 1. CDR3 size: 14 residues. Germline V gene sequence: CDR1 SNHLY, CDR2 FYNNEI.

DNA for the CDR3: TGTGCCAGCACCTCAGCGGGCACAAACACTGAAGCTTTCTTT. This codes for CASTSAGTNTEAFF. The gene calls are TRBV7-2 and TRBJ1-1; D is ambiguous. V dropped 7 bases and J dropped 2 bases, with 14 bases sitting between them. From germline, CDR1 is SGHTA and CDR2 FQGNSA. The CDR3 length is 14 residues. Using reference TRBV7-2 and TRBJ1-1 for the parts outside the CDR3, the full variable domain is GAGVSQSPSNKVTEKGKDVELRCDPISGHTALYWYRQSLGQGLEFLIYFQGNSAPDKSGLPSDRFSAERTGGSVSTLTIQRTQQEDSAVYLCASTSAGTNTEAFFGQGTRLTVV.

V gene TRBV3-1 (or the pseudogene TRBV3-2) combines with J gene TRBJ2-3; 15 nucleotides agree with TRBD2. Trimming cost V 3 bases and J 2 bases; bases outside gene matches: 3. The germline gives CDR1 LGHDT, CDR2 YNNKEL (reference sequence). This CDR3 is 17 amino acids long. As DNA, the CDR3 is TGTGCCAGCAGCCAGGGACTAGCGGGGGGACCCACAGATACGCAGTATTTT. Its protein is CASSQGLAGGPTDTQYF.

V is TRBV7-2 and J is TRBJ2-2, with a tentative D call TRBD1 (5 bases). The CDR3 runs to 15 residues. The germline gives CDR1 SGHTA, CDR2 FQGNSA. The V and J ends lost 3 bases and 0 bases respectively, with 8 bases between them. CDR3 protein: CASSLLTANTGELFF. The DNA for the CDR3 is TGTGCCAGCAGCTTGTTGACAGCGAACACCGGGGAGCTGTTTTTT.